This entry lists 26 T cell receptor beta chains sequenced from one sample in a study of T-cell memory formation after mild COVID-19. TCRdb ran MiXCR on the 5' RACE reads and lists one entry per CDR3 protein. The sample includes fewer than 350,000 distinct CDR3 sequences, about 20% of them seen just once. The material sequenced was PBMCs or a T cell subset sorted from them (not recorded which). These receptors all come from a man aged 18 to 30 who had mild COVID-19 (a few samples of this study predate the infection). Cell type and time point are not known.

The rearrangement joins TRBV4-1 to TRBJ2-3, with 8 bases identical to TRBD2. Per the germline V gene, CDR1 is MGHRA and CDR2 is YSYEKL. Trimming cost V 4 bases and J 0 bases; bases outside gene matches: 3. CDR3 size: 15 residues. The CDR3 is CASSLKRGSTDTQYF. CDR3 in DNA: TGCGCCAGCAGCCTAAAGCGGGGGAGCACAGATACGCAGTATTTT.

This clonotype was counted between two and nine times. This chain connects TRBV6-6 to TRBJ2-3, with D perhaps TRBD2 (6 bases). The CDR3 is 15 amino acids. V was clipped by 9 bases and J by 1 base, with 17 bases between them. Germline V gene data show CDR1 as MNHNY and CDR2 as SVGAGI (reference sequence). The CDR3 spells CASRFASGGTDTQYF. In DNA form, the CDR3 reads TGTGCCAGTCGATTTGCCTCGGGGGGCACAGATACGCAGTATTTT.

The gene calls are TRBV5-4 and TRBJ2-5, with D perhaps TRBD1 or TRBD2 (6 bases each). The V and J ends lost 3 bases and 4 bases respectively, with 19 bases between them. CDR1 and CDR2 (germline): SGHNT, YYREEE (reference sequence). CDR3 length equals 16 residues. CDR3 sequence reads: CASSYPGNGGPETQYF. The CDR3 bases are TGTGCCAGCAGCTACCCTGGTAACGGGGGCCCAGAGACCCAGTACTTC.

The V gene is TRBV7-2, the J gene TRBJ2-1; the match to TRBD2 covers 8 bases. CDR1 is SGHTA and CDR2 is FQGNSA in the germline V gene. J gave up 4 bases and V 5 bases, and 7 bases lay outside the gene matches. This CDR3 is 15 amino acids long. The CDR3 DNA is TGTGCCAGCAGCGCTGGACTAGCAGAATACAATGAGCAGTTCTTC. Translation: CASSAGLAEYNEQFF.

A few counts support this clonotype. The rearrangement links TRBV4-1 to TRBJ1-2; D gene uncertain. Germline CDR1 MGHRA, CDR2 YSYEKL. The ends were cut back, 0 bases at V and 8 bases at J, with 13 bases in the middle. The CDR3 runs 14 residues. CDR3 region: CASSQEGLSGGYTF. The DNA for the CDR3 is TGCGCCAGCAGCCAAGAAGGTCTTTCGGGAGGCTACACCTTC.

This clonotype was detected only a few times. The J gene is TRBJ1-5, the V gene TRBV12-3 or TRBV12-4; D remains unclear. This CDR3 has 14 residues. The V end lost 5 bases, the J end lost 10 bases, and 18 bases lay between the germline ends. The CDR3 DNA sequence: TGTGCCAGCAGTGAAACATCGCCGTTTAGACCCCAGCATTTT. This codes for CASSETSPFRPQHF.

The chain is built from TRBV20-1 and TRBJ1-5, with 8 bases identical to TRBD1. There are 13 residues in the CDR3. V was clipped by 6 bases and J by 4 bases; unmatched bases: 5. Germline V lookup: CDR1 DFQATT, CDR2 SNEGSKA (reference sequence). The CDR3 loop reads CSARGQVNQPQHF. The CDR3 DNA is TGCAGTGCCAGGGGACAGGTAAATCAGCCCCAGCATTTT.

This clonotype was counted a few times. The chain joins TRBV5-1 to TRBJ2-1; maybe TRBD2 (6 bases). The CDR3 spans 12 residues. Germline V CDR1 and CDR2: SGHRS, YFSETQ. V was shortened by 0 bases and J by 12 bases, with 10 bases between the two germline ends. The CDR3 sequence is CASSLEGRGQFF. CDR3 nucleotide sequence: TGCGCCAGCAGCTTGGAGGGGCGGGGGCAGTTCTTC. Drawing the rest from reference TRBV5-1 and TRBJ2-1, the complete variable domain is KAGVTQTPRYLIKTRGQQVTLSCSPISGHRSVSWYQQTPGQGLQFLFEYFSETQRNKGNFPGRFSGRQFSNSRSEMNVSTLELGDSALYLCASSLEGRGQFFGPGTRLTVL.

In its sample, this clonotype was seen many times. The gene calls are TRBV6-5 and TRBJ2-6; D gene uncertain. Looked up from germline, CDR1 is MNHEY and CDR2 is SVGAGI. The CDR3 runs 13 residues. V was trimmed by 6 bases and J by 0 bases, leaving 3 bases between them. The CDR3, as DNA: TGTGCCAGCAGGAGCTCTGGGGCCAACGTCCTGACTTTC. Protein sequence: CASRSSGANVLTF.

This clonotype was observed a few times. This chain uses TRBV4-1 with TRBJ2-7; D possibly corresponds to TRBD2 (6 bases). The germline V gene has CDR1 MGHRA and CDR2 YSYEKL. This CDR3 has 13 residues. V dropped 4 bases and J dropped 3 bases, with 10 bases sitting between them. The CDR3 DNA follows: TGCGCCAGCAGCCGGGAGGACGGCTACGAGCAGTACTTC. Translation gives CASSREDGYEQYF.

V and J are TRBV7-6 and TRBJ2-3; the D is unclear. V was clipped by 5 bases and J by 4 bases, with 13 bases between them. The germline CDR1 and CDR2 sequences are SGHVS and FNYEAQ. This CDR3 contains 14 residues. This CDR3 reads CASSQAWAADTQYF. The CDR3 DNA sequence: TGTGCCAGCAGCCAGGCGTGGGCGGCAGATACGCAGTATTTT.

This clonotype was counted only a few times. V and J are TRBV12-3 or TRBV12-4 and TRBJ2-5; TRBD1 agrees at 11 bases. This CDR3 region has 14 residues. J lost 6 bases, V lost 7 bases, and 7 bases had no gene match. CDR3 sequence (DNA): TGTGCCAGCACTAAGGACAGGGGGCGGCAGACCCAGTACTTC. This gives the protein CASTKDRGRQTQYF.

This clonotype was detected only a few times. The chain employs TRBV28 and TRBJ1-2, with 8 bases lining up with TRBD1. Germline CDR1 and CDR2: MDHEN and SYDVKM. The CDR3 runs to 15 residues. The J segment lost 1 base and the V segment lost 4 bases, leaving 5 bases of the junction unmatched. As DNA, the CDR3 is TGTGCCAGCAGTTACTCCACAGGGGGTAACTATGGCTACACCTTC. It encodes CASSYSTGGNYGYTF.

The chain uses TRBV7-2 and TRBJ1-5; TRBD1 might be the D (5 bases). CDR3 length equals 14 residues. Trimming left V 5 bases short and J 1 base short, with 9 bases between. Germline lookup yields CDR1 SGHTA and CDR2 FQGNSA. CDR3 nucleotides: TGTGCCAGCAGCATGACAGTCAGCAATCAGCCCCAGCATTTT. Its protein product is CASSMTVSNQPQHF.

Comments on this clonotype: Just one base apart from a much larger clone, this may be a read error. This chain links TRBV5-1 with TRBJ2-1, with TRBD1 matching over 10 bases. The CDR3 consists of 15 residues. Per the germline V gene, CDR1 is SGHRS and CDR2 is YFSETQ. CDR3 coding DNA: TGCGACAGCAGCGGGGGACAGGGGAGTGGCGATGAGCAGTTCTTC. Amino acids: CDSSGGQGSGDEQFF.

In the case of this clonotype: This may arise from a read error, as a much more abundant clone is one base away. The V gene is TRBV28, the J gene TRBJ1-6; D is unclear. This CDR3 region has 12 residues. The germline V gene has CDR1 MDHEN and CDR2 SYDVKM. The germline V and J ends were trimmed by 3 bases and 8 bases, with 5 bases remaining between them. DNA for the CDR3: TGTGCCAGCAGTTTTATCGATTCACCCCTCCACTTT. Translation gives CASSFIDSPLHF.

This sequence joins TRBV11-2 and TRBJ1-4; TRBD1 is a possible D gene (5 bases). The CDR3 is 13 residues long. V lost 5 bases and J lost 8, with 12 bases in between. Germline V gene sequence: CDR1 SGHAT, CDR2 FQNNGV. The CDR3 DNA sequence: TGTGCCAGCAGCATCACAGGAGGGGAAAAACTGTTTTTT. Translating gives CASSITGGEKLFF.

The sample holds a few counts of this clonotype. This chain connects TRBV6-5 to TRBJ2-1; perhaps D is TRBD1 or TRBD2 (5 bases each). Germline CDR1 reads MNHEY; CDR2 reads SVGAGI. The CDR3 sequence is 15 residues long. V gave up 3 bases and J gave up 5 bases, with 14 bases separating them. The CDR3 DNA reads as TGTGCCAGCAGTTATCACGGGGCAGGGCACAATGAGCAGTTCTTC. Its protein is CASSYHGAGHNEQFF.

This clonotype was observed at least ten times. The chain carries TRBV7-8 and TRBJ2-3, with 8 bases that match TRBD1. The V and J ends lost 5 bases and 0 bases, in that order; junction bases with no gene match: 4. CDR3 length: 15 amino acids. Germline V gene data show CDR1 as SGHVS and CDR2 as FQNEAQ. CDR3 region: CASSRQGSSTDTQYF. CDR3 sequence (DNA): TGTGCCAGCAGCCGACAGGGGTCGAGCACAGATACGCAGTATTTT. The variable domain in full, with the rest retrieved from reference TRBV7-8 and TRBJ2-3, is GAGVSQSPRYKVAKRGQDVALRCDPISGHVSLFWYQQALGQGPEFLTYFQNEAQLDKSGLPSDRFFAERPEGSVSTLKIQRTQQEDSAVYLCASSRQGSSTDTQYFGPGTRLTVL.

This clonotype showed up just a few times. The rearrangement links TRBV14 to TRBJ2-3, with D possibly TRBD2 on 5 matching bases. Trimming pared 5 bases from V and 3 bases from J, leaving 9 bases between. Germline V gene lookup returns CDR1 SGHDN and CDR2 FVKESK. The CDR3 loop spans 13 amino acids. CDR3 amino acids: CASSGPGTDTQYF. CDR3 DNA sequence: TGTGCCAGCAGCGGACCGGGGACAGATACGCAGTATTTT.

This clonotype was observed a handful of times. The junction departs from germline at one end; a sequencing error may be responsible. This sequence joins TRBV7-9 and TRBJ1-1; D is undetermined. CDR1 SEHNR and CDR2 FQNEAQ come from the germline V gene (reference sequence). The CDR3 runs 14 residues. The CDR3 nucleotides are TGTGCCAGCATCTTATCGGGGAGCAACACTGAAGCTTTCTTT. As protein: CASILSGSNTEAFF.

The gene calls are TRBV7-9 and TRBJ1-4; 7 positions agree with TRBD1. With 3 bases clipped from V and 4 bases from J, the junction kept 11 bases outside the gene matches. The germline V gene encodes CDR1 SEHNR and CDR2 FQNEAQ (reference sequence). The CDR3 has 17 residues. The CDR3 sequence is CASSFGRGTAFNEKLFF. CDR3 in DNA: TGTGCCAGCAGCTTCGGGCGCGGGACAGCCTTTAATGAAAAACTGTTTTTT.

V and J are TRBV12-3 or TRBV12-4 and TRBJ1-3; 8 bases are a match to TRBD1. V lost 6 bases, J lost 0 bases, and 10 bases stayed unmatched. The CDR3 covers 17 residues. The CDR3 sequence is CASRKTGQGVSGNTIYF. The CDR3, as DNA: TGTGCCAGCAGGAAGACCGGACAGGGAGTCTCTGGAAACACCATATATTTT.

This clonotype was found a few times. This chain links TRBV5-1 with TRBJ2-3, with 8 bases identical to TRBD2. Trimming took 5 bases from V and 1 from J; bases not matched to a gene: 9. The CDR3 has 16 amino acids. The germline gives CDR1 SGHRS, CDR2 YFSETQ. CDR3 sequence reads: CASRPQPGGGTDTQYF. CDR3 DNA sequence: TGCGCCAGCAGACCTCAGCCGGGGGGGGGCACAGATACGCAGTATTTT.

CDR3 bases: TGTGCCAGCAGCTCTCTAGGGACGCAGAATTCACCCCTCCACTTT. Protein: CASSSLGTQNSPLHF. The chain is built from TRBV7-8 and TRBJ1-6, with a weak D call TRBD1 (5 bases). The CDR3 sequence is 15 residues long. Per germline, CDR1 SGHVS and CDR2 FQNEAQ. V was shortened by 4 bases and J by 7 bases, with 14 bases between the two germline ends.

This CDR3 is CASSHVRDTGELFF. The DNA for the CDR3 is TGCGCCAGCAGCCACGTTAGAGACACCGGGGAGCTGTTTTTT. The chain uses TRBV4-1 and TRBJ2-2; D is undetermined. The CDR3 is made up of 14 amino acids. The germline V and J ends were trimmed by 3 bases and 3 bases, with 8 bases remaining between them. Per the germline V gene, CDR1 is MGHRA and CDR2 is YSYEKL.